The clone carrying this TCR beta chain was observed once. The protocol was immunoSEQ multiplex PCR, while the TCRdb copy is restricted to in-frame clones and leaves out a portion. The sample yields some 170,000 clones, around 80% seen once. These data come from a study of blood T cell repertoires in COVID-19. The germline V gene has CDR1 ENHRY and CDR2 SYGVKD. CDR3 size: 16 residues. V lost 6 bases to trimming and J lost 0 bases; unmatched junction nucleotides: 8. The source is a woman in her seventies with acute or convalescent COVID-19. This rearrangement joins TRBV10-3 to TRBJ2-1, with 7 bases fitting TRBD1. Input material: peripheral blood. Here the CDR3 DNA reads TGTGCCATCAGATCTATTACAGGGGACTCCTACAATGAGCAGTTCTTC. Translated, it gives CAIRSITGDSYNEQFF.